The rows below give T cell receptor beta chains drawn from one sample of a study of blood T cell repertoires in COVID-19. Data came from immunoSEQ multiplex PCR; TCRdb stores just in-frame clones and leaves some out. The table has tens of thousands of clones, about 73% seen once. The sample consisted of peripheral blood. The receptors stem from a woman between 65 and 79 years old with acute or convalescent COVID-19. Both conserved end residues are part of each CDR3. A D gene is named only where the DNA matches it firmly. The listing skips clone size in some rows; elsewhere it reads once, few, many or a size class.

>NA|TRBV19|TRBD2|TRBJ2-3
TGTGCCAGTAGTTCAAGCGGGAGTCACCGCACAGATACGCAGTATTTT
CASSSSGSHRTDTQYF
>many|TRBV29-1|NA|TRBJ2-1
TGCAGCGTTTTGGGACAAGAGTTCGATGAGCAGTTCTTC
CSVLGQEFDEQFF
>NA|TRBV5-1|NA|TRBJ2-1
TGCGCCAGCAGCTGGCACCAGAGGGGGGGTGAGCAGTTCTTC
CASSWHQRGGEQFF
>NA|TRBV5-5|NA|TRBJ1-1
TGTGCCAGCAGCTTGGTGGAGGGGAGGACTGAAGCTTTCTTT
CASSLVEGRTEAFF
>NA|TRBV11-2|NA|TRBJ1-1
TGTGCCAGCAGGAACGGGAACACTGAAGCTTTCTTT
CASRNGNTEAFF
>medium-sized|TRBV24-1|NA|TRBJ1-5
TGTGCCACCAGTGATCGGGGTTTAAATAGCAATCAGCCCCAGCATTTT
CATSDRGLNSNQPQHF
>NA|TRBV5-6|NA|TRBJ2-7
TGTGCCAGCAGCTTGGTAAGCTCCAACGAGCAGTACTTC
CASSLVSSNEQYF
>few|TRBV7-8|NA|TRBJ1-2
TGTGCCAGCAGCTTAGGAGGGAGAGACTATGGCTACACCTTC
CASSLGGRDYGYTF
>NA|TRBV6-5|NA|TRBJ2-7
TGTGCCAGCAGACGTTCGACAAGCTCCTACGAGCAGTACTTC
CASRRSTSSYEQYF
>NA|TRBV27|TRBD2|TRBJ2-2
TGTGCCAGCAGTTTAGCGGGGGGGCGGACCGGGGAGCTGTTTTTT
CASSLAGGRTGELFF